The present T cell receptor beta chain was sequenced within a study of blood T cells in healthy people across ages. Study findings and constraints: It was held that the diversity estimates obtained from one million T cells were underestimates.

Isolation yielded PBMCs, at least 6 million per sample, in every case. Through a sample-barcoded 5' primer and a J-beta primer mix, a second PCR was run for roughly 7 to 11 cycles. TCRdb passed the 5' RACE reads through MiXCR, listing each CDR3 protein once. The sample consists of 1.5 million to 2 million distinct CDR3 sequences, about two fifths of them appearing once. Concerning this clonotype itself: Its specificity is not known.

Germline lookup yields CDR1 SGDLS and CDR2 YYNGEE. The CDR3 runs to 16 residues. Trimming took 0 bases from V and 0 from J, leaving 10 bases between them. The rearrangement joins TRBV9 to TRBJ2-4; possible D gene TRBD2, 7 bases. The sample comprised blood. The receptor comes from a human donor in good health. Here the CDR3 reads CASSVAGEGAKNIQYF. Written as DNA, the CDR3 is TGTGCCAGCAGCGTAGCAGGGGAGGGAGCCAAAAACATTCAGTACTTC.